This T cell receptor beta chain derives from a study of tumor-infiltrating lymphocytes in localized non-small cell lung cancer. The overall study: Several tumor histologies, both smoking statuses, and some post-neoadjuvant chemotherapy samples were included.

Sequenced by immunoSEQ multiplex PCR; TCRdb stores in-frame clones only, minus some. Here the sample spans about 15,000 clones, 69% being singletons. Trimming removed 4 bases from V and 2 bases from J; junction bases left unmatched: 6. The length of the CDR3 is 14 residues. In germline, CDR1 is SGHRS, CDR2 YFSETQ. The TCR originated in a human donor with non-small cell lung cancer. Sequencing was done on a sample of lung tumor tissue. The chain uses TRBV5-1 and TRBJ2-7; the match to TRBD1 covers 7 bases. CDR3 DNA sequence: TGCGCCAGCAGCGGGGGACAGACGACCTACGAGCAGTACTTC. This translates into CASSGGQTTYEQYF.